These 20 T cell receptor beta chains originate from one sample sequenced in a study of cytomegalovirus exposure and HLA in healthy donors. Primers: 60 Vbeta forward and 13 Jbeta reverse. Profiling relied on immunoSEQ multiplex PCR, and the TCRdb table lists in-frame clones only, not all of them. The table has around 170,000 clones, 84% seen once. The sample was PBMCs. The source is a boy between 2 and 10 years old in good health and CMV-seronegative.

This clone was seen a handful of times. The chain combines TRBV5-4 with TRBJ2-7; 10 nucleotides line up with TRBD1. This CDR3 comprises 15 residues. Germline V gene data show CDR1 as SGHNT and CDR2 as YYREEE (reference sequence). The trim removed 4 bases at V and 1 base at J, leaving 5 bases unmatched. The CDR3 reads CASSVGDRGSYEQYF. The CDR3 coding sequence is TGTGCCAGCAGCGTAGGGGACAGGGGTTCCTACGAGCAGTACTTC. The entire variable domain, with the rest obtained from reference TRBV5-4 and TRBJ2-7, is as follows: ETGVTQSPTHLIKTRGQQVTLRCSSQSGHNTVSWYQQALGQGPQFIFQYYREEENGRGNFPPRFSGLQFPNYSSELNVNALELDDSALYLCASSVGDRGSYEQYFGPGTRLTVT.

The CDR3 loop is CASSLWTSGSSGELFF. CDR3 nucleotide sequence: TGCGCCAGCAGCTTATGGACTAGCGGGAGTAGCGGGGAGCTGTTTTTT. The chain combines TRBV5-1 with TRBJ2-2; TRBD2 matches 13 bases. The J segment lost 7 bases and the V segment lost 2 bases, leaving 5 bases of the junction unmatched. CDR1 and CDR2 (germline): SGHRS, YFSETQ. The CDR3 is 16 amino acids.

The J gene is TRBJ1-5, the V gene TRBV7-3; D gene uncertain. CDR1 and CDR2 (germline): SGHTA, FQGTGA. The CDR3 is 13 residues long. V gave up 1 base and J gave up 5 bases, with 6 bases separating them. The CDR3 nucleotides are TGTGCCAGCAGCTTAAACGGGGATCAGCCCCAGCATTTT. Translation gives CASSLNGDQPQHF.

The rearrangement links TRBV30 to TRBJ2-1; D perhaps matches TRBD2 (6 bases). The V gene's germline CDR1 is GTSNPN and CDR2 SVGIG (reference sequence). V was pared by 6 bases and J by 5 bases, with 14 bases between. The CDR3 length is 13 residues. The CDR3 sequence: CACAVWGDNEQFF. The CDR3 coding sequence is TGTGCCTGTGCGGTTTGGGGGGACAATGAGCAGTTCTTC.

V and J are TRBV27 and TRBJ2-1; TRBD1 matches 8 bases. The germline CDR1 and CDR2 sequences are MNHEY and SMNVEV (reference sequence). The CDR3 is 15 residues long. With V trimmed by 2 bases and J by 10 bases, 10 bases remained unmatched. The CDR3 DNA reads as TGTGCCAGCAGTTTAAGCGACAGGGGCAGAGGGGAGCAGTTCTTC. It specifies CASSLSDRGRGEQFF.

CDR3 residues: CASSVGGASFSYEQYF. The CDR3 DNA is TGTGCCAGCAGCGTAGGGGGAGCTAGTTTCTCCTACGAGCAGTACTTC. The chain couples TRBV9 to TRBJ2-7, with D possibly matching TRBD2 (5 bases). The CDR3 is 16 residues long. CDR1 is SGDLS and CDR2 is YYNGEE in the germline V gene. Trimming took 0 bases from V and 0 from J, leaving 13 bases between them.

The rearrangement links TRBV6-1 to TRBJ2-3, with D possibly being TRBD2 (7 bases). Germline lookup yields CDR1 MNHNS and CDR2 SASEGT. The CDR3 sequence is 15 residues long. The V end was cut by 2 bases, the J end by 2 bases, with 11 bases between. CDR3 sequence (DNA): TGTGCCAGCAGTGAATCGGGGGGCGACACAGATACGCAGTATTTT. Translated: CASSESGGDTDTQYF.

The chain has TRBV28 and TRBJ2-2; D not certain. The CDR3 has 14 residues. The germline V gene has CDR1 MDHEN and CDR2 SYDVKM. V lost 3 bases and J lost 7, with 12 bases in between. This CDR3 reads CASSLLIDVGELFF. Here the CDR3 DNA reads TGTGCCAGCAGTTTGTTGATAGATGTCGGGGAGCTGTTTTTT.

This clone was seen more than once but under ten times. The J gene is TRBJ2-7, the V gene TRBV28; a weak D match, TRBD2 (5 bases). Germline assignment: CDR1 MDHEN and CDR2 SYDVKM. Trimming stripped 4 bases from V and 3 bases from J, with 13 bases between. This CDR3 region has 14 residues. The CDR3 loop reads CASSWPPGNYEQYF. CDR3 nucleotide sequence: TGTGCCAGCAGTTGGCCTCCGGGGAACTACGAGCAGTACTTC.

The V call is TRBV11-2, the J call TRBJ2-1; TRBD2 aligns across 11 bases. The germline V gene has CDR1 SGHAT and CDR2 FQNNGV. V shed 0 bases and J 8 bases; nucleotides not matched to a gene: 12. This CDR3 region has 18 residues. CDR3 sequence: CASSLDKERLAGIHEQFF. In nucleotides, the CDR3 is TGTGCCAGCAGCTTAGATAAGGAGCGACTAGCGGGAATCCATGAGCAGTTCTTC.

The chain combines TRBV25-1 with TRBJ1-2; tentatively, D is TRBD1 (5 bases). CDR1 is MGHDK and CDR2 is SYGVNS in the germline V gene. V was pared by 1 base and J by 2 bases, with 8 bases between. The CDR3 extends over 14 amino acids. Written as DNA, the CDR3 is TGTGCCAGCAGTGAATGGCGGGGGAACTATGGCTACACCTTC. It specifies CASSEWRGNYGYTF.

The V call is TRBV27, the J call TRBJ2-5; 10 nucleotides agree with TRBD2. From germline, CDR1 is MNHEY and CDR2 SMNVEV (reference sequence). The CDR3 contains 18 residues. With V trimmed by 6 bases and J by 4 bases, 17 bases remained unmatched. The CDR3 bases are TGTGCCAGCAGCCTGAAAGCCGGCCTAGCGGGAGAGCGAGAGACCCAGTACTTC. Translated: CASSLKAGLAGERETQYF.

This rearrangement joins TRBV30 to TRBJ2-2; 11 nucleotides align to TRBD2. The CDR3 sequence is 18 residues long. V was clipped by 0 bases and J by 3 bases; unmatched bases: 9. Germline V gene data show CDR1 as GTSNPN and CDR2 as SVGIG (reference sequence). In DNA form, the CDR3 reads TGTGCCTGGAGTGTACGATTAGCGGGAGGGCCATACACCGGGGAGCTGTTTTTT. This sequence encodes CAWSVRLAGGPYTGELFF. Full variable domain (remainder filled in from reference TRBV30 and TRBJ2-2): SQTIHQWPATLVQPVGSPLSLECTVEGTSNPNLYWYRQAAGRGLQLLFYSVGIGQISSEVPQNLSASRPQDRQFILSSKKLLLSDSGFYLCAWSVRLAGGPYTGELFFGEGSRLTVL.

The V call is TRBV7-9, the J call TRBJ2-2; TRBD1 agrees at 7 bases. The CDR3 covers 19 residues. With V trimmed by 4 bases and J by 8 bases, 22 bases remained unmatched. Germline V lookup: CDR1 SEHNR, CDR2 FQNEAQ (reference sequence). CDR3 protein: CASSSSRFIQGSFLGELFF. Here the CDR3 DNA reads TGTGCCAGCAGCTCCTCACGATTCATACAGGGGTCATTTTTAGGGGAGCTGTTTTTT.

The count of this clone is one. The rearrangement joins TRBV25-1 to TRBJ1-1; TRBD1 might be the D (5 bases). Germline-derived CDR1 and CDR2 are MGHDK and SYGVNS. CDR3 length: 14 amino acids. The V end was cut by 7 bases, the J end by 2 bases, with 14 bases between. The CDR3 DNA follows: TGTGCCAGCACCCCCACGGGACTCAACACTGAAGCTTTCTTT. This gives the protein CASTPTGLNTEAFF.

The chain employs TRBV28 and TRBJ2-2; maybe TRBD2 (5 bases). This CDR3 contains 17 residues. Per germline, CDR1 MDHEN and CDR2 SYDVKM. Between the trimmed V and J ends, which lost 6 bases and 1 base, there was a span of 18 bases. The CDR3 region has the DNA TGTGCCAGCAGCCCGGACTCCGACCGGATGAACACCGGGGAGCTGTTTTTT. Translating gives CASSPDSDRMNTGELFF. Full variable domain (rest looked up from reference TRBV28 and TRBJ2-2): DVKVTQSSRYLVKRTGEKVFLECVQDMDHENMFWYRQDPGLGLRLIYFSYDVKMKEKGDIPEGYSVSREKKERFSLILESASTNQTSMYLCASSPDSDRMNTGELFFGEGSRLTVL.

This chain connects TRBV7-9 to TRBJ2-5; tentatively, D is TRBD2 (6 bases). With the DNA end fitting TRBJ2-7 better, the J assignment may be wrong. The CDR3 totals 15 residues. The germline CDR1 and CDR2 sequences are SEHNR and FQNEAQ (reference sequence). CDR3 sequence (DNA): TGTGCCAGCAGCAGGGTTGGTTTGGGACTTTACGAGCAGTACTTC. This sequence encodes CASSRVGLGLYEQYF.

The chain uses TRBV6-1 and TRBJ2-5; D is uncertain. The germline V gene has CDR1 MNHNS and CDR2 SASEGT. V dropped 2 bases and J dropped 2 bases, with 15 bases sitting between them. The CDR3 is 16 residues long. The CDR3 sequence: CASSEPRVWRQETQYF. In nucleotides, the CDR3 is TGTGCCAGCAGTGAACCCAGAGTCTGGAGACAAGAGACCCAGTACTTC.

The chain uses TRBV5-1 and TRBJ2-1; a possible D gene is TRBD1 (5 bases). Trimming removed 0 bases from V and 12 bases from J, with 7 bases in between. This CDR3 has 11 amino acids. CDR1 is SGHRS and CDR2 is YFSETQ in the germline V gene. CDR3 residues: CASSLDRRQFF. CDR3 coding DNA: TGCGCCAGCAGCTTGGACAGGCGGCAGTTCTTC.

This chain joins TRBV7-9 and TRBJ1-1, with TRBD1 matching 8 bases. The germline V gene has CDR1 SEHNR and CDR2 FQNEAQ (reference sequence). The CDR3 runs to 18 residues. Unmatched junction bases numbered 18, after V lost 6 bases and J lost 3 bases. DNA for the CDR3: TGTGCCAGCAGTCCTCCTCTGGGGGTCAGGGGGCGGGACACTGAAGCTTTCTTT. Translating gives CASSPPLGVRGRDTEAFF.